Shown below are 15 T cell receptor beta chains from a single sample sequenced in a study of T cells in Graves' hyperthyroidism and ophthalmopathy. Amplified TCR beta CDR3 regions derived from RNA transcripts. First-round RT-PCR targeting the TCR CDR3 was performed with the HTBI primer set. TCRdb reanalysed the multiplex PCR reads using MiXCR and keeps one entry per CDR3 protein. The profile covers 25,000 to 30,000 distinct CDR3 sequences, with roughly 45% appearing a single time and about 9.4% taken by the ten largest. Specimen: blood. The receptors derive from a woman aged 25 to 39 with Graves' hyperthyroidism.

Many counts were recorded for this clonotype. The chain carries TRBV12-3 or TRBV12-4 and TRBJ2-1; D is perhaps TRBD2 (5 bases). The V end lost 5 bases, the J end lost 6 bases, and 8 bases lay between the germline ends. The CDR3 runs 12 residues. CDR3 amino acids: CASSKSGNEQFF. In nucleotides, the CDR3 is TGTGCCAGCAGTAAAAGCGGCAATGAGCAGTTCTTC.

This clonotype was picked up many times. The chain recombines TRBV6-1 with TRBJ1-5; D ambiguous. The V gene's germline CDR1 is MNHNS and CDR2 SASEGT. The CDR3 loop spans 13 amino acids. V lost 3 bases and J lost 4, with 7 bases in between. CDR3 nucleotides: TGTGCCAGCAGTGATACCACTAATCAGCCCCAGCATTTT. It codes for CASSDTTNQPQHF.

This clonotype was seen only a few times. The V call is TRBV15, the J call TRBJ1-1; maybe TRBD1 (6 bases). Deletions cut 3 bases from V and 10 bases from J, with 15 bases between. Germline CDR1 is LNHNV and CDR2 is YYDKDF (reference sequence). The CDR3 loop spans 13 amino acids. The CDR3 DNA is TGTGCCACCAGCAGGCCGGGGGGGGCTGGAGCTTTCTTT. The encoded protein is CATSRPGGAGAFF.

This clonotype was counted ten times or more. This chain uses TRBV3-1 with TRBJ2-5, with 7 bases aligning to TRBD1. In germline, CDR1 is LGHDT, CDR2 YNNKEL (reference sequence). V gave up 5 bases and J gave up 4 bases; unmatched junction bases: 1. This CDR3 region has 12 residues. In DNA form, the CDR3 reads TGTGCCAGCAGCTCAGGGGGAGAGACCCAGTACTTC. It translates to CASSSGGETQYF.

In this sample, this clonotype turned up a few times. V is TRBV7-6 and J is TRBJ2-1; 8 positions match TRBD2. With 5 bases clipped from V and 8 bases from J, the junction kept 14 bases outside the gene matches. The CDR3 contains 16 residues. From germline, CDR1 is SGHVS and CDR2 FNYEAQ. For the CDR3, the DNA is TGTGCCAGCAGCCGGGAGGGACTCCGTGCCTCCGATGAGCAGTTCTTC. This encodes CASSREGLRASDEQFF.

This clonotype was counted many times. The chain links TRBV7-8 to TRBJ1-1; 9 bases map to TRBD1. V trimming: 5 bases; J trimming: 5 bases; junction bases outside the gene matches: 6. This CDR3 region has 14 residues. Germline lookup yields CDR1 SGHVS and CDR2 FQNEAQ. In DNA form, the CDR3 reads TGTGCCAGCAGCACAGGGACAGGGTCAACTGAAGCTTTCTTT. It translates to CASSTGTGSTEAFF.

The V and J genes are TRBV20-1 and TRBJ1-2; the match to TRBD1 covers 9 bases. Germline V gene data show CDR1 as DFQATT and CDR2 as SNEGSKA (reference sequence). The CDR3 is 14 amino acids. J gave up 8 bases and V 3 bases, and 10 bases lay outside the gene matches. Here the CDR3 reads CSASLLTGGLGYTF. DNA of the CDR3: TGCAGTGCTAGCCTACTTACAGGGGGCTTGGGCTACACCTTC.

CDR3 amino acids: CASSLGGIPEAFF. The DNA of the CDR3 is TGTGCCAGCTCACTAGGGGGGATACCTGAAGCTTTCTTT. The V and J genes are TRBV18 and TRBJ1-1, with D possibly matching TRBD1 (6 bases). Trimming removed 4 bases at V and 6 bases at J, with 12 bases between. The CDR3 contains 13 residues. From germline, CDR1 is KGHSH and CDR2 LQKENI.

With respect to this clonotype: This may be a read error, as it is one base from a much larger clone. The V call is TRBV28, the J call TRBJ2-2, with D possibly matching TRBD2 (6 bases). CDR3 length: 15 amino acids. Germline values: CDR1 MDHEN, CDR2 SYDVKM. CDR3 region: CASSREVPVPGEMFF. CDR3 DNA: TGTGCCAGCAGTAGGGAGGTACCTGTCCCCGGGGAGATGTTTTTT.

As to this clonotype: At one end the junction does not follow the germline gene, possibly because of a read error. The J gene is TRBJ1-5, the V gene TRBV5-4; maybe TRBD1 (5 bases). The germline gives CDR1 SGHNT, CDR2 YYREEE (reference sequence). This CDR3 has 8 amino acids. The CDR3 is CASSYRQF. CDR3 bases: TGTGCCAGCAGCTACAGACAGTTT. Full variable domain (outside the CDR3, taken from reference TRBV5-4 and TRBJ1-5): ETGVTQSPTHLIKTRGQQVTLRCSSQSGHNTVSWYQQALGQGPQFIFQYYREEENGRGNFPPRFSGLQFPNYSSELNVNALELDDSALYLCASSYRQFGDGTRLSIL.

The chain couples TRBV20-1 to TRBJ1-2, with TRBD1 identical over 9 bases. Germline lookup yields CDR1 DFQATT and CDR2 SNEGSKA (reference sequence). This CDR3 is built from 13 residues. V was clipped by 5 bases and J by 5 bases; unmatched bases: 6. The CDR3 sequence is CSASSGTGYGYTF. CDR3 coding DNA: TGCAGTGCTTCTAGCGGGACAGGGTATGGCTACACCTTC.

This clonotype is deemed medium-sized. This chain connects TRBV7-8 to TRBJ1-4; D not certain. The CDR3 extends over 12 amino acids. Trimming removed 5 bases at V and 8 bases at J, with 9 bases between. Per the germline V gene, CDR1 is SGHVS and CDR2 is FQNEAQ. DNA for the CDR3: TGTGCCAGCAGCACCCAGGAGGAAAAACTGTTTTTT. The encoded protein is CASSTQEEKLFF.

The chain is built from TRBV20-1 and TRBJ1-6; 10 positions match TRBD1. In germline, CDR1 is DFQATT, CDR2 SNEGSKA (reference sequence). The CDR3 has 13 residues. With 7 bases clipped from V and 9 bases from J, the junction kept 6 bases outside the gene matches. CDR3 loop: CSVMTGGGSPLHF. The CDR3 DNA sequence: TGCAGTGTCATGACAGGGGGCGGTTCACCCCTCCACTTT.

Only one count was recorded for this clonotype. The chain couples TRBV24-1 to TRBJ2-1; TRBD2 agrees at 7 bases. V lost 6 bases to trimming and J lost 11 bases; unmatched junction nucleotides: 12. Germline loops: CDR1 KGHDR, CDR2 SFDVKD. The length of the CDR3 is 14 residues. Here the CDR3 reads CATSITAAGAKQFF. The CDR3 nucleotides read TGTGCCACCAGTATTACCGCCGCGGGAGCCAAGCAGTTCTTC.

By sample fraction, this clonotype is medium-sized. CDR3 sequence reads: CSARDGLAGVTEQYF. In nucleotides, the CDR3 is TGCAGTGCTAGAGATGGACTAGCGGGAGTCACCGAGCAGTACTTC. The chain has TRBV20-1 and TRBJ2-7, with 13 bases fitting TRBD2. This CDR3 has 15 residues. Per germline, CDR1 DFQATT and CDR2 SNEGSKA (reference sequence). J was trimmed by 6 bases and V by 0 bases; bases with no gene match: 5.